The 16 T cell receptor beta chains reported below all come from one sample, sequenced in a study of T cell changes during pregnancy in multiple sclerosis. Profiled with immunoSEQ multiplex PCR; TCRdb holds only in-frame clones, not every one. Among some 60,000 clones listed, approximately 91% were seen once. The sample in question was peripheral blood, obtained in the second trimester of pregnancy. These receptors originate from a female donor with multiple sclerosis, enrolled in a pregnancy study.

The J gene is TRBJ2-2, the V gene TRBV5-1; possible D gene TRBD2, 6 bases. The germline V and J ends were trimmed by 1 base and 4 bases, with 14 bases remaining between them. The CDR3 spans 16 residues. The germline CDR1 and CDR2 sequences are SGHRS and YFSETQ. CDR3 loop: CASSLRGGRSTGELFF. CDR3 DNA: TGCGCCAGCAGCTTGCGGGGAGGTCGGTCCACCGGGGAGCTGTTTTTT. Supplemented by reference TRBV5-1 and TRBJ2-2, the full variable domain reads KAGVTQTPRYLIKTRGQQVTLSCSPISGHRSVSWYQQTPGQGLQFLFEYFSETQRNKGNFPGRFSGRQFSNSRSEMNVSTLELGDSALYLCASSLRGGRSTGELFFGEGSRLTVL.

The rearrangement links TRBV7-9 to TRBJ2-1, with a weak D call TRBD2 (6 bases). Trimming took off 6 bases at V and 3 bases at J, with 15 bases between the two ends. Germline assignment: CDR1 SEHNR and CDR2 FQNEAQ (reference sequence). The CDR3 extends over 15 amino acids. CDR3: CASSTSLAFYNEQFF. In nucleotides, the CDR3 is TGTGCCAGCAGTACCAGTCTAGCGTTCTACAATGAGCAGTTCTTC.

The chain recombines TRBV6-1 with TRBJ1-5; D unclear. The V gene lost 3 bases and the J gene lost 9 bases, with 9 bases spanning the gap. This CDR3 spans 12 amino acids. Germline CDR1 reads MNHNS; CDR2 reads SASEGT. As DNA, the CDR3 is TGTGCCAGCAGTGAGGTAGCGGGGCCCCAGCATTTT. Translating it yields CASSEVAGPQHF.

The J gene is TRBJ2-1, the V gene TRBV11-2, with TRBD1 identical over 7 bases. There are 15 residues in the CDR3. Germline CDR1 and CDR2: SGHAT and FQNNGV. V shed 5 bases and J 0 bases; nucleotides not matched to a gene: 4. This CDR3 is CASSRDRVSYNEQFF. Written as DNA, the CDR3 is TGTGCCAGCAGCCGGGACAGAGTCTCCTACAATGAGCAGTTCTTC. Combining the CDR3 with reference TRBV11-2 and TRBJ2-1 gives the whole variable domain EAGVAQSPRYKIIEKRQSVAFWCNPISGHATLYWYQQILGQGPKLLIQFQNNGVVDDSQLPKDRFSAERLKGVDSTLKIQPAKLEDSAVYLCASSRDRVSYNEQFFGPGTRLTVL.

The chain carries TRBV19 and TRBJ2-1; 9 bases agree with TRBD2. Germline V CDR1 and CDR2: LNHDA, SQIVND (reference sequence). CDR3 length: 15 amino acids. The junction had 5 bases not matched to a gene; V was cut back by 3 bases and J by 5 bases. CDR3 protein: CASSISGGFDNEQFF. CDR3 in DNA: TGTGCCAGTAGTATTAGCGGGGGCTTCGACAATGAGCAGTTCTTC.

J is TRBJ1-1 and V is TRBV4-1, with TRBD1 matching over 9 bases. The CDR3 runs to 15 residues. The ends lost 4 bases at V and 3 bases at J; junction bases unmatched: 6. Looked up from germline, CDR1 is MGHRA and CDR2 is YSYEKL. The CDR3 protein is CASSPPTGGDTEAFF. The CDR3 DNA reads as TGCGCCAGCAGCCCTCCGACAGGGGGGGACACTGAAGCTTTCTTT.

This chain uses TRBV5-1 with TRBJ2-3; D is uncertain. The V and J ends lost 4 bases and 4 bases respectively, with 13 bases between them. This CDR3 comprises 14 residues. Germline V CDR1 and CDR2: SGHRS, YFSETQ. The DNA for the CDR3 is TGCGCCAGCAGCGAATCTTCTAGTTCAGATACGCAGTATTTT. This sequence encodes CASSESSSSDTQYF.

The gene calls are TRBV19 and TRBJ2-5; TRBD1 matches 8 bases. V dropped 5 bases and J dropped 4; count of bases not matched to a gene: 6. The length of the CDR3 is 14 residues. Germline V gene lookup returns CDR1 LNHDA and CDR2 SQIVND (reference sequence). The DNA of the CDR3 is TGTGCCAGTAGTCTCGGACAGGGCGGAGAGACCCAGTACTTC. Translating it yields CASSLGQGGETQYF.

The chain uses TRBV10-3 and TRBJ2-1; tentative D call: TRBD2 (7 bases). Trimming shortened V by 10 bases and J by 4 bases, and 14 bases separated the two germline ends. The CDR3 has 13 residues. The germline CDR1 and CDR2 sequences are ENHRY and SYGVKD. CDR3 sequence (DNA): TGTGCCACCCGAGGGGGGGATTACAATGAGCAGTTCTTC. This codes for CATRGGDYNEQFF.

The V call is TRBV7-8, the J call TRBJ2-3; 10 positions agree with TRBD2. CDR1 and CDR2 (germline): SGHVS, FQNEAQ. The CDR3 totals 16 residues. J gave up 5 bases and V 5 bases, and 10 bases lay outside the gene matches. This CDR3 is CASSPSAGGIIDTQYF. CDR3 DNA sequence: TGTGCCAGCAGCCCATCAGCGGGGGGGATCATAGATACGCAGTATTTT.

The V call is TRBV30, the J call TRBJ1-1, with D perhaps TRBD1 (6 bases). Looked up from germline, CDR1 is GTSNPN and CDR2 is SVGIG (reference sequence). The CDR3 runs 14 residues. The V end lost 1 base, the J end lost 5 bases, and 14 bases lay between the germline ends. The CDR3 here is CAWSGSPRGTEAFF. DNA of the CDR3: TGTGCCTGGAGTGGCTCCCCCAGGGGTACTGAAGCTTTCTTT.

V usage is TRBV25-1 and J usage is TRBJ1-6, with 9 bases matching TRBD1. Germline lookup yields CDR1 MGHDK and CDR2 SYGVNS. The CDR3 has 15 amino acids. The junction had 8 bases not matched to a gene; V was cut back by 7 bases and J by 7 bases. The CDR3 bases are TGTGCCAGCACCGAAACCGGGACAGGGAATTCACCCCTCCACTTT. Translating gives CASTETGTGNSPLHF.

This clone was detected a few times. This chain connects TRBV5-4 to TRBJ1-1, with D unclear. V dropped 1 base and J dropped 0 bases, with 7 bases sitting between them. The germline gives CDR1 SGHNT, CDR2 YYREEE (reference sequence). CDR3 size: 14 residues. Here the CDR3 reads CASSLSGLNTEAFF. CDR3 bases: TGTGCCAGCAGCTTGTCGGGTCTGAACACTGAAGCTTTCTTT.

The chain has TRBV5-1 and TRBJ1-1, with D maybe TRBD1 (5 bases). Germline V CDR1 and CDR2: SGHRS, YFSETQ. The CDR3 is 15 amino acids. The V end was cut by 1 base, the J end by 4 bases, with 14 bases between. The CDR3 DNA sequence: TGCGCCAGCAGCTTGAGTACGGGAGGGACCACTGAAGCTTTCTTT. Translation: CASSLSTGGTTEAFF.

The chain combines TRBV28 with TRBJ2-1; 8 nucleotides match TRBD2. Germline CDR1 and CDR2: MDHEN and SYDVKM. The CDR3 extends over 15 amino acids. V trimming: 0 bases; J trimming: 7 bases; junction bases outside the gene matches: 5. In DNA, the CDR3 is TGTGCCAGCAGTTTATGGAGCGGGGGTAGAAATGAGCAGTTCTTC. Its protein is CASSLWSGGRNEQFF.

The genes are TRBV18 and TRBJ1-4; 8 nucleotides align to TRBD1. Per germline, CDR1 KGHSH and CDR2 LQKENI. The CDR3 has 17 amino acids. Unmatched junction bases numbered 10, after V lost 3 bases and J lost 4 bases. The CDR3 protein is CASSPVDQGAFNEKLFF. CDR3 nucleotide sequence: TGTGCCAGCTCACCGGTCGATCAGGGGGCGTTTAATGAAAAACTGTTTTTT.